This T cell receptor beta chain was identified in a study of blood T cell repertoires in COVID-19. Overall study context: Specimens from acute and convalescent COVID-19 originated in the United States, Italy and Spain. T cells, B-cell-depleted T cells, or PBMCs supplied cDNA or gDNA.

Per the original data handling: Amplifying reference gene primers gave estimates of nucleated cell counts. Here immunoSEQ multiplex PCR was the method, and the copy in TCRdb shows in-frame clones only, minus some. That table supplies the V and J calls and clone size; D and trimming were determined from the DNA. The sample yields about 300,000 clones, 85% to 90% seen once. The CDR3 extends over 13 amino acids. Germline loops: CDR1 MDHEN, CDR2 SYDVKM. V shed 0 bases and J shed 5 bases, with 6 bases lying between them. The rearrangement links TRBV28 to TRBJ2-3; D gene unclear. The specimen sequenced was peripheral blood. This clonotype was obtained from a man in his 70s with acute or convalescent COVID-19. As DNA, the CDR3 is TGTGCCAGCAGTTTATGGTCGGGAGATACGCAGTATTTT. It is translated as CASSLWSGDTQYF.